Here is one T cell receptor (beta chain) with its context. The sample originates from a study of blood T cell repertoires in COVID-19. Study background: Samples came from the United States, Italy and Spain, spanning acute and convalescent COVID-19. From T cells, B-cell-depleted T cells, or PBMCs came the material, which was cDNA or gDNA.

Trimming left V 3 bases short and J 5 bases short, with 11 bases between. Germline V gene sequence: CDR1 SGHKS, CDR2 YYEKEE (reference sequence). This CDR3 spans 14 amino acids. Original handling: Reference gene primer amplification in the assay estimated nucleated cell counts. TCRdb keeps only in-frame clones here, not all; method: immunoSEQ multiplex PCR. V, J and clone size are taken as reported in that table, and D and trimming were inferred from the DNA itself. The sample consists of about 87,000 clones, roughly 91% of them appearing once. V and J are TRBV5-5 and TRBJ2-2, with D perhaps matching TRBD2 (5 bases). This TCR was sampled from a woman of 80 years or more with acute or convalescent COVID-19. The sample was peripheral blood. CDR3 residues: CASSSGWVTGELFF. CDR3 sequence (DNA): TGTGCCAGCAGCTCGGGGTGGGTGACCGGGGAGCTGTTTTTT.